This T cell receptor (beta chain) was obtained from a study of T-cell memory formation after mild COVID-19. One entry per CDR3 protein results from TCRdb running MiXCR on the 5' RACE reads. The data contain about 57,000 distinct CDR3 sequences, 12% of them singletons. This clonotype occurred a few times. Unmatched junction bases numbered 8, after V lost 4 bases and J lost 5 bases. The CDR3 totals 15 residues. CDR1 is KGHSH and CDR2 is LQKENI in the germline V gene. The clonotype originates from a young man who had mild COVID-19 (a few samples of this study predate the infection). Cell type and time point are not known. What was sequenced was PBMCs or a T cell subset sorted from them (not recorded which). The chain combines TRBV18 with TRBJ1-5; the match to TRBD1 covers 7 bases. The CDR3 coding sequence is TGTGCCAGCTCACTCTCGACAGGGCGTGATCAGCCCCAGCATTTT. Its protein is CASSLSTGRDQPQHF.